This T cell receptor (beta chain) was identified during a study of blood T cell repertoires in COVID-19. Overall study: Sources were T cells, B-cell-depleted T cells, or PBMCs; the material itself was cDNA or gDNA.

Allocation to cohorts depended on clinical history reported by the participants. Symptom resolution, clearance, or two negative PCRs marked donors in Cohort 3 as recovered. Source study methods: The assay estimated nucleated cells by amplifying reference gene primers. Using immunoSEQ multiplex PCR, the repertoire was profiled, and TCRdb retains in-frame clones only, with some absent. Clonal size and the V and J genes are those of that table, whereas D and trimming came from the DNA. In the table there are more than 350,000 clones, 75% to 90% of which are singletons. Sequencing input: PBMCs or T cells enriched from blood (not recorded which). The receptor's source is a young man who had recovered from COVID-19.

The CDR3 sequence is CASSDSQIKNIQYF. The CDR3, as DNA: TGTGCCAGCAGCGATTCACAGATCAAAAACATTCAGTACTTC. This sequence joins TRBV21-1 and TRBJ2-4; the table's D call, TRBD1, was not checked against the DNA. TRBV21-1 is a pseudogene. This CDR3 region has 14 residues.